This entry lists 32 T cell receptor beta chains sequenced from one sample in a study of cytomegalovirus exposure and HLA in healthy donors. Both 60 Vbeta primers and 13 Jbeta primers went into the PCR. The method was immunoSEQ multiplex PCR; TCRdb's version includes in-frame clones alone and lacks a portion of them. The sample carries approximately 110,000 clones, roughly 71% recorded once. The sample was PBMCs. These receptor sequences come from a man between 35 and 55 years old in good health and CMV-seropositive.

The chain carries TRBV7-2 and TRBJ1-1; weak D call: TRBD1 (6 bases). Germline V lookup: CDR1 SGHTA, CDR2 FQGNSA. The CDR3 covers 13 residues. V was clipped by 6 bases and J by 3 bases, with 11 bases between them. Here the CDR3 reads CASSKGGDTEAFF. The CDR3 DNA follows: TGTGCCAGCAGTAAGGGGGGGGACACTGAAGCTTTCTTT.

V usage is TRBV13 and J usage is TRBJ2-7; no definite D call. Trimming shortened V by 2 bases and J by 6 bases, and 8 bases separated the two germline ends. CDR1 and CDR2 (germline): PRHDT, FYEKMQ (reference sequence). The CDR3 is made up of 12 amino acids. CDR3 DNA sequence: TGTGCCAGCAGCTTAAGAGGTGGCGAGCAGTACGTC. Amino acids: CASSLRGGEQYV.

The rearrangement joins TRBV7-2 to TRBJ2-1; possibly TRBD2 for D (5 bases). Trimming took off 5 bases at V and 0 bases at J, with 23 bases between the two ends. The germline gives CDR1 SGHTA, CDR2 FQGNSA. The CDR3 contains 19 residues. CDR3 sequence: CASSRLSRGPYGSYNEQFF. For the CDR3, the DNA is TGTGCCAGCAGCCGTCTTAGTCGCGGGCCATACGGCTCCTACAATGAGCAGTTCTTC.

The chain carries TRBV5-1 and TRBJ2-3; a weak D match, TRBD1 (6 bases). CDR3 length equals 16 residues. Trimming took 3 bases from V and 0 from J, leaving 14 bases between them. Germline lookup yields CDR1 SGHRS and CDR2 YFSETQ. For the CDR3, the DNA is TGCGCCAGCAGCTCCAACAGGGCGACTAGCACAGATACGCAGTATTTT. It specifies CASSSNRATSTDTQYF.

V is TRBV10-1 and J is TRBJ1-2; possible D gene TRBD1, 6 bases. V dropped 10 bases and J dropped 8 bases, with 26 bases sitting between them. This CDR3 contains 15 residues. The germline V gene encodes CDR1 WNHNN and CDR2 SYGVQD (reference sequence). CDR3 nucleotide sequence: TGCGCCACCTCGGACAGACGTTCCACAGAGTACGGCTACACCTTC. Protein: CATSDRRSTEYGYTF.

This clone was recorded a few times. This chain uses TRBV4-1 with TRBJ1-5; 7 nucleotides line up with TRBD1. The trim removed 4 bases at V and 8 bases at J, leaving 11 bases unmatched. The CDR3 loop spans 15 amino acids. CDR1 and CDR2 (germline): MGHRA, YSYEKL. Here the CDR3 reads CASSPGDSRREPQHF. The CDR3 nucleotides are TGCGCCAGCAGCCCCGGGGACAGCCGGAGGGAGCCCCAGCATTTT.

The rearrangement uses TRBV28 and TRBJ1-5; TRBD1 might be the D (5 bases). Trimming cost V 8 bases and J 0 bases, with 14 bases left between them. CDR1 is MDHEN and CDR2 is SYDVKM in the germline V gene. The CDR3 spans 15 residues. The CDR3 DNA follows: TGTGCCAGCCTAACGCGGGGCGCTAGCAATCAGCCCCAGCATTTT. This codes for CASLTRGASNQPQHF.

This rearrangement joins TRBV7-9 to TRBJ2-5, with 11 bases aligning to TRBD2. Germline CDR1 reads SEHNR; CDR2 reads FQNEAQ (reference sequence). The CDR3 consists of 15 residues. Trimming took 0 bases from V and 4 from J; bases not matched to a gene: 1. CDR3 DNA sequence: TGTGCCAGCAGCTTAGCGGGGACTAGCGGAGAGACCCAGTACTTC. This translates into CASSLAGTSGETQYF.

The chain links TRBV29-1 to TRBJ1-4, with D possibly TRBD1 on 6 matching bases. The V gene's germline CDR1 is SQVTM and CDR2 ANQGSEA. The CDR3 loop spans 13 amino acids. V dropped 4 bases and J dropped 8 bases, with 14 bases sitting between them. The CDR3 DNA follows: TGCAGCGTTGGAACAGGGAAAGGGGAAAAACTGTTTTTT. This sequence encodes CSVGTGKGEKLFF.

This clone was counted between two and nine times. The chain carries TRBV2 and TRBJ1-1; no definite D call. The germline V and J ends were trimmed by 5 bases and 4 bases, with 14 bases remaining between them. This CDR3 contains 14 residues. Germline loops: CDR1 SNHLY, CDR2 FYNNEI. This CDR3 reads CASSSQSRGTEAFF. As DNA, the CDR3 is TGTGCCAGCAGTTCACAGAGCCGGGGCACTGAAGCTTTCTTT.

The V gene is TRBV5-1, the J gene TRBJ2-1; maybe TRBD2 (6 bases). V was pared by 0 bases and J by 2 bases, with 18 bases between. Per germline, CDR1 SGHRS and CDR2 YFSETQ. This CDR3 has 18 residues. The DNA for the CDR3 is TGCGCCAGCAGCTTGGGATTTGTGGGCGGAGGGACCTACAATGAGCAGTTCTTC. Protein product: CASSLGFVGGGTYNEQFF.

This rearrangement joins TRBV27 to TRBJ2-1, with 13 bases lining up with TRBD2. This CDR3 is built from 20 residues. Germline-derived CDR1 and CDR2 are MNHEY and SMNVEV (reference sequence). Trimming took 1 base from V and 0 from J; bases not matched to a gene: 9. Here the CDR3 DNA reads TGTGCCAGCAGTTTATTAGATGGGACTAGCGGGGTTAGCTCCTACAATGAGCAGTTCTTC. Translated, it gives CASSLLDGTSGVSSYNEQFF.

The chain combines TRBV28 with TRBJ2-5; 13 nucleotides match TRBD2. This CDR3 has 15 amino acids. After removal of 6 bases from V and 2 bases from J, the junction contained 3 bases not matched to a gene. Germline CDR1 reads MDHEN; CDR2 reads SYDVKM. CDR3 coding DNA: TGTGCCAGCAGCTCGGGACTAGCGGGACAAGAGACCCAGTACTTC. As protein: CASSSGLAGQETQYF.

The chain is built from TRBV19 and TRBJ2-7; 7 positions match TRBD2. This CDR3 comprises 13 residues. The J segment lost 1 base and the V segment lost 5 bases, leaving 2 bases of the junction unmatched. Per germline, CDR1 LNHDA and CDR2 SQIVND (reference sequence). CDR3 loop: CASSRGLSYEQYF. CDR3 bases: TGTGCCAGTAGTCGGGGACTATCCTACGAGCAGTACTTC.

The chain links TRBV5-4 to TRBJ1-2; D not resolved. CDR1 is SGHNT, CDR2 YYREEE, per germline (reference sequence). The V end was cut by 0 bases, the J end by 2 bases, with 5 bases between. CDR3 length equals 13 residues. In DNA form, the CDR3 reads TGTGCCAGCAGCTTGGCGGGAAACTATGGCTACACCTTC. Protein sequence: CASSLAGNYGYTF.

The chain recombines TRBV6-5 with TRBJ1-1; perhaps TRBD1 as D (5 bases). The CDR3 is made up of 14 amino acids. Looked up from germline, CDR1 is MNHEY and CDR2 is SVGAGI. V lost 4 bases, J lost 0 bases, and 9 bases lay in between. In DNA form, the CDR3 reads TGTGCCAGCAGTTCGGGGGGGATGAACACTGAAGCTTTCTTT. It specifies CASSSGGMNTEAFF.

Of note for this clone: Distinct nucleotide sequences in the sample also encode this CDR3. The V and J genes are TRBV5-1 and TRBJ2-7, with D unresolved. Trimming removed 1 base at V and 3 bases at J, with 5 bases between. Per the germline V gene, CDR1 is SGHRS and CDR2 is YFSETQ. This CDR3 has 12 residues. Here the CDR3 DNA reads TGCGCCAGCAGCTTGCCCAGCTACGAGCAGTACTTC. This sequence encodes CASSLPSYEQYF.

The table lists this clone with a few counts. The V call is TRBV28, the J call TRBJ2-7; 7 bases line up with TRBD1. Trimming removed 3 bases from V and 4 bases from J; junction bases left unmatched: 6. The length of the CDR3 is 14 residues. In germline, CDR1 is MDHEN, CDR2 SYDVKM. This chain's CDR3 is CASSLAGTVYEQYV. In DNA form, the CDR3 reads TGTGCCAGCAGTTTGGCTGGGACAGTTTACGAGCAGTACGTC.

This clone turned up a few times. The gene calls are TRBV6-5 and TRBJ2-5; D is perhaps TRBD1 (6 bases). The J call is uncertain, as TRBJ2-7 better fits the DNA end. CDR3 length: 13 residues. Per germline, CDR1 MNHEY and CDR2 SVGAGI. CDR3 bases: TGTGCCAGTCAGGGGTTTTCGTCCTACGAGCAGTACTTC. Protein product: CASQGFSSYEQYF.

The genes are TRBV28 and TRBJ2-5; 9 nucleotides agree with TRBD2. CDR1 is MDHEN and CDR2 is SYDVKM in the germline V gene. The trim removed 8 bases at V and 5 bases at J, leaving 12 bases unmatched. This CDR3 has 15 amino acids. CDR3 coding DNA: TGTGCCAGCTCTGGAACTAGCGGGTTGCGGGAGACCCAGTACTTC. This codes for CASSGTSGLRETQYF. Combining the CDR3 with reference TRBV28 and TRBJ2-5 gives the whole variable domain DVKVTQSSRYLVKRTGEKVFLECVQDMDHENMFWYRQDPGLGLRLIYFSYDVKMKEKGDIPEGYSVSREKKERFSLILESASTNQTSMYLCASSGTSGLRETQYFGPGTRLLVL.

V usage is TRBV7-4 and J usage is TRBJ2-7, with a weak D call TRBD2 (6 bases). The CDR3 covers 12 residues. The V gene's germline CDR1 is SGHVT and CDR2 SQSDAQ. The CDR3 here is CGGGDGSYEQYF. The CDR3, as DNA: TGTGGCGGCGGGGACGGTTCCTACGAGCAGTACTTC.

This clone has only one observation. The chain combines TRBV5-4 with TRBJ2-3, with TRBD2 matching 10 bases. Germline V gives CDR1 SGHNT, CDR2 YYREEE (reference sequence). V lost 4 bases, J lost 1 base, and 3 bases stayed unmatched. The CDR3 runs to 15 residues. CDR3: CASSAGTSGTDTQYF. The CDR3 bases are TGTGCCAGCAGCGCGGGGACTAGCGGCACAGATACGCAGTATTTT.

V and J are TRBV7-9 and TRBJ1-1; D is ambiguous. Germline CDR1 is SEHNR and CDR2 is FQNEAQ (reference sequence). The CDR3 length is 15 residues. The V gene lost 5 bases and the J gene lost 4 bases, with 17 bases spanning the gap. The CDR3, as DNA: TGTGCCAGCAGCCCCGGCCCGGGAAAAGGCACTGAAGCTTTCTTT. Translating gives CASSPGPGKGTEAFF.

The chain recombines TRBV19 with TRBJ2-2, with TRBD2 identical over 7 bases. Germline lookup yields CDR1 LNHDA and CDR2 SQIVND (reference sequence). The CDR3 covers 15 residues. The V gene end was trimmed by 7 bases and the J gene end by 2 bases; junction bases not matched to a gene: 7. The CDR3 DNA reads TGTGCCAGTAAGTGGACGGGAGGCAACACCGGGGAGCTGTTTTTT. This translates into CASKWTGGNTGELFF.

The gene calls are TRBV30 and TRBJ2-7; 9 bases align to TRBD1. The V and J ends lost 4 bases and 7 bases, in that order; junction bases with no gene match: 20. From germline, CDR1 is GTSNPN and CDR2 SVGIG (reference sequence). The CDR3 length is 17 residues. The CDR3 region is CAWIPGTGLGLLREQYF. In DNA form, the CDR3 reads TGTGCCTGGATTCCCGGGACAGGGTTAGGCCTGCTAAGGGAGCAGTACTTC.

This clone was seen a single time. The rearrangement joins TRBV28 to TRBJ2-2; a weak D match, TRBD2 (6 bases). Germline-derived CDR1 and CDR2 are MDHEN and SYDVKM. The CDR3 extends over 13 amino acids. Between the trimmed V and J ends, which lost 7 bases and 7 bases, there was a span of 13 bases. CDR3 DNA sequence: TGTGCCAGCACACGGGAGAGGGGCGGGGAGCTGTTTTTT. This translates into CASTRERGGELFF.

The table lists this clone with a few counts. V is TRBV15 and J is TRBJ2-1; TRBD2 aligns across 11 bases. This CDR3 has 16 amino acids. Germline V CDR1 and CDR2: LNHNV, YYDKDF (reference sequence). J was trimmed by 6 bases and V by 0 bases; bases with no gene match: 4. CDR3 residues: CATSRDLAGGFNEQFF. CDR3 in DNA: TGTGCCACCAGCAGAGATCTAGCGGGAGGATTCAATGAGCAGTTCTTC.

This clone came up a few times. CDR3 region: CASSYGGGEEKLFF. The CDR3 bases are TGTGCCAGCAGTTACGGTGGGGGGGAGGAAAAACTGTTTTTT. This chain connects TRBV6-6 to TRBJ1-4; D may be TRBD1 (5 bases). The germline CDR1 and CDR2 sequences are MNHNY and SVGAGI (reference sequence). V was trimmed by 2 bases and J by 8 bases, leaving 12 bases between them. This CDR3 is 14 amino acids long.

J is TRBJ2-1 and V is TRBV5-4; possibly TRBD2 for D (6 bases). Between the trimmed V and J ends, which lost 5 bases and 3 bases, there was a span of 18 bases. CDR1 is SGHNT and CDR2 is YYREEE in the germline V gene (reference sequence). CDR3 length equals 16 residues. The CDR3 bases are TGTGCCAGCAGGGGTGGAGGGCAGAACCTCTACAATGAGCAGTTCTTC. This sequence encodes CASRGGGQNLYNEQFF. Drawing the rest from reference TRBV5-4 and TRBJ2-1, the complete variable domain is ETGVTQSPTHLIKTRGQQVTLRCSSQSGHNTVSWYQQALGQGPQFIFQYYREEENGRGNFPPRFSGLQFPNYSSELNVNALELDDSALYLCASRGGGQNLYNEQFFGPGTRLTVL.

This clone was picked up a small number of times. The chain employs TRBV7-3 and TRBJ1-1, with 8 positions matching TRBD1. Germline V CDR1 and CDR2: SGHTA, FQGTGA. J gave up 6 bases and V 5 bases, and 5 bases lay outside the gene matches. The CDR3 covers 13 residues. The CDR3 sequence is CASSDGQGAEAFF. Written as DNA, the CDR3 is TGTGCCAGCAGCGATGGACAGGGCGCTGAAGCTTTCTTT.

V and J are TRBV19 and TRBJ2-5, with TRBD2 identical over 12 bases. The DNA end is a closer match to TRBJ2-7, so the J assignment may be wrong. Per germline, CDR1 LNHDA and CDR2 SQIVND (reference sequence). The CDR3 totals 16 residues. In nucleotides, the CDR3 is TGTGCCAGTAGTATCCTAGCGGGAGGGCTCTCCTACGAGCAGTACTTC. It encodes CASSILAGGLSYEQYF.

This rearrangement joins TRBV6-4 to TRBJ2-3; unclear D gene. CDR1 MRHNA and CDR2 SNTAGT come from the germline V gene. V gave up 4 bases and J gave up 4 bases, with 12 bases separating them. This CDR3 is 14 amino acids long. In DNA, the CDR3 is TGTGCCAGCAGTGTCGAGAGAACGGCAGATACGCAGTATTTT. Translated, it gives CASSVERTADTQYF.